This record covers a single T cell receptor beta chain. This clone occurred a few times. Its binding antigen is unknown. No much larger clonotype is one base removed from it; base qualities were not supplied. Library construction relied on the immunoSEQ multiplex PCR assay. RNA was extracted from all samples and reverse transcribed into cDNA, which served as template for TCR sequencing. First-strand cDNA was synthesized using SuperScript III with a 2:1 mix of oligo-dT and random hexamers. A synthetic immune receptor repertoire was used to measure amplification bias, and any remaining bias was corrected computationally. As for the original processing: Raw reads were preprocessed to remove errors, and CDR3 was defined by IMGT conventions from the conserved cysteine to phenylalanine. Clonality was computed as 1 minus the Shannon entropy, with the entropy normalized by log2 of the number of productive unique TCRs. Scalp TCRbeta sequences were cross-referenced with sorted blood CD4 and CD8 repertoires so that the CD4 or CD8 identity of scalp clones could be inferred. The source is immuneACCESS, and TCRdb retained only in-frame sequences with V and J called. Part of the clones is not carried over; for the studies checked, unresolved V genes explain less than half of this, and the remainder is unexplained. V, J and clone size were drawn from that table, and D and trimming were deduced from the DNA. In this sample the table shows around 140,000 clones, 54% of which occur a single time. More than 15% of the sample is taken by the ten largest.

This sample was included in a study of CD8+ T cells in alopecia areata (dated by TCRdb to 2016 to 2019). For the wider study: Treated patients were enrolled in an open-label pilot trial of oral tofacitinib at 5 to 10 mg twice daily for moderate-to-severe alopecia areata. Biopsies were taken from tofacitinib-treated patients at baseline and again at 4 and 24 weeks into treatment, and several of those patients also had a later scalp biopsy. immunoSEQ multiplex PCR using 35 Vbeta forward primers and 13 Jbeta reverse primers was used to amplify TCRbeta CDR3 regions. Disease severity in treated patients was measured with the SALT score, which quantifies the percentage of affected scalp surface area. Patients received tofacitinib for 6 to 18 months and were then followed off drug for 6 months to check for delayed response and recurrence. Clonality in the scalp was compared among normal scalp (n=4), patchy alopecia areata scalp (n=8), and alopecia totalis/universalis scalp (n=8). High-throughput TCRbeta sequencing was used to examine T cell clonal expansion in alopecia areata in both the C3H/HeJ mouse model and human patients. Human TCRbeta sequencing covered scalp tissue and sorted CD4+ and CD8+ peripheral blood T cells from patchy and totalis/universalis alopecia areata patients and healthy controls. RNA was extracted with the PAXgene miRNA kit for fixed scalp, the miRNeasy kit for PBMCs, and the RNeasy kit for mouse skin. Results the study describes overall, beyond this receptor: Because the treated cohort was small and had only one nonresponder, larger studies are needed to examine links between baseline CD8+ expansion and response. Resident alphabeta T cells in normal human skin are also sequenced, complicating scalp TCR repertoire analysis, unlike mouse skin dominated by gammadelta T cells. Many expanded lesional clones persisted in scalp and blood during tofacitinib treatment, which may partly explain relapse after stopping treatment. Shared TCR sequences between patients were less evident than in mice, which may be partly attributable to HLA diversity in the patient population. Lesional scalp, especially in alopecia totalis/universalis, showed higher clonality and more expanded CD8+ clones than normal scalp, suggesting antigenic drive. Tofacitinib significantly lowered scalp clonality and the number of expanded CD8+ clones among the top 100 scalp clones.

The time point label on this specimen signifies: around 29 days on oral tofacitinib. The treatment or condition label on this specimen signifies: oral pan-JAK inhibitor, 5-10 mg twice daily. Peripheral blood and lesional scalp punch biopsies were obtained from patients with alopecia areata. PBMCs were isolated by density centrifugation and stained for CD3, CD4 and CD8, and CD4+ and CD8+ T cells were sorted on a FACSAria. This receptor was identified in a human donor with alopecia areata. Sample: CD8+ T cells sorted from blood, taken at week 4, from a patient treated with tofacitinib.

The CDR3 has the sequence CASSAWDSNEQFF. The nucleotide sequence reads TGTGCCAGCAGTGCATGGGACTCCAATGAGCAGTTCTTC. The chain couples TRBV2 to TRBJ2-1, and the D gene may be TRBD2, 6 bases matching. The CDR3 has 13 amino acids, counting the end cysteine and phenylalanine. CDR3 DNA is the only sequence kept; it has 39 bases, read in frame from the first base. Trimming removed 4 bases from V and 6 bases from J, leaving 10 bases between the germline ends. Reading the germline V gene gives CDR1 SNHLY and CDR2 FYNNEI.